The following is a T cell receptor (beta chain) sequence with its context. Its antigen is currently unknown. Alongside a J-beta primer mix, a sample-barcoded 5' primer served in a second PCR lasting about 7 to 11 cycles. Through a template-switch adaptor with 12 random nucleotides, each cDNA molecule received a tag. A minimum of 2.5 million CDR3-containing paired-end reads was obtained for each sample. TCRdb independently ran MiXCR on the 5' RACE reads; one entry per CDR3 protein. The sample lists 950,000 to 1,200,000 distinct CDR3 sequences, more than 30% seen once, with under 15% in the top ten. The data were obtained in a study of blood T cells in healthy people across ages. Overall study findings and caveats: In long-lived donors, naive CD4+ cell counts and diversity exceeded those of aged donors. A strong correlation was seen between TCR beta diversity and naive T cell percentage.

Deletions cut 0 bases from V and 2 bases from J, with 15 bases between. This CDR3 spans 16 amino acids. CDR1 and CDR2 from the germline V gene are DFQATT and SNEGSKA (reference sequence). Material: blood. The receptor was isolated from a man aged 18-30 years in good health. J is TRBJ2-3 and V is TRBV20-1; weak D call: TRBD2 (5 bases). The CDR3 loop is CSARDAGEPHTDTQYF. DNA for the CDR3: TGCAGTGCTAGAGACGCCGGGGAGCCACACACAGATACGCAGTATTTT.